The source of this T cell receptor (beta chain) is a study of blood T cell repertoires in COVID-19. In the authors' workflow: Estimated nucleated cell counts came from reference gene primer amplification. The table came from immunoSEQ multiplex PCR; TCRdb's copy has only in-frame clones and leaves some out. Clone size and V and J calls were adopted from that table, with D and trimming inferred from the DNA. The sample lists some 100,000 clones, 87% seen once, with 7.7% in the top ten. Looked up from germline, CDR1 is SEHNR and CDR2 is FQNEAQ (reference sequence). The CDR3 is 13 residues long. Trimming removed 6 bases from V and 8 bases from J, with 13 bases in between.

The sequence was obtained from a human donor in a cohort sampled during active COVID-19. The genes are TRBV7-9 and TRBJ1-4, with no clear D. The sequenced material came from peripheral blood. The CDR3: CASSYQTPEKLFF. DNA of the CDR3: TGTGCCAGCAGTTACCAGACACCCGAAAAACTGTTTTTT.